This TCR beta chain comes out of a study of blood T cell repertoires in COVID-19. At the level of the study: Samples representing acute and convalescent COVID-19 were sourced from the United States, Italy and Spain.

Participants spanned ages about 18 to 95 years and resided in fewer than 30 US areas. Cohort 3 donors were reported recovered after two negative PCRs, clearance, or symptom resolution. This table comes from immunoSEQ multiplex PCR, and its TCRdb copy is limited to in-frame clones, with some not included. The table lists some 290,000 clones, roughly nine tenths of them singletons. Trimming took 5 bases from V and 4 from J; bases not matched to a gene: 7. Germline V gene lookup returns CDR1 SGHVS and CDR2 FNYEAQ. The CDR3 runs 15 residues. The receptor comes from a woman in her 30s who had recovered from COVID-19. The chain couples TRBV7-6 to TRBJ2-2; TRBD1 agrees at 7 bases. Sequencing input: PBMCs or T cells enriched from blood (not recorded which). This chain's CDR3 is CASSRGTVSTGELFF. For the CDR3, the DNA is TGTGCCAGCAGCCGAGGGACAGTAAGCACCGGGGAGCTGTTTTTT.